These T cell receptor beta chains were read from a single sample in a study of cytotoxic CD8 clonotypes in ibrutinib-treated CLL. Here immunoSEQ multiplex PCR was the method, and the copy in TCRdb shows in-frame clones only, minus some. The data contain some 150,000 clones, 70% to 90% of them singletons. This specimen was PBMCs, taken after 36 months of ibrutinib treatment. All receptors come from a human donor with chronic lymphocytic leukemia. Each CDR3 is given with its conserved first and last residue.

v_gene	j_gene	CDR3aa
TRBV6-4	TRBJ2-3	CASSDQPSRTDTQYF
TRBV6-6	TRBJ2-4	CASQDRNKNIQYF
TRBV29-1	TRBJ1-1	CGGSETEAFF
TRBV4-1	TRBJ2-1	CASSLTGTSGVISYWNEQFF
TRBV30	TRBJ2-7	CAWTMTGVYEQYF
TRBV6-5	TRBJ2-7	CASSELAGPYEQYF
TRBV7-7	TRBJ1-3	CASSLSQGGGNTIYF
TRBV19	TRBJ1-1	CASGWAPNTEAFF
TRBV6-5	TRBJ2-2	CASTQTSANTGELFF
TRBV27	TRBJ2-1	CEGRVPDEQFF
TRBV5-6	TRBJ2-7	CASSAYYTPYEQYF
TRBV10-3	TRBJ2-3	CAIKDSTDTQYF
TRBV5-4	TRBJ1-1	CASSLGVGEAFF
TRBV6-5	TRBJ2-1	CASSAPGNNEQFF
TRBV2	TRBJ2-3	CASTMAGSTDTQYF
TRBV28	TRBJ1-2	CASSLMGQLYGYTF